Sequencing of this T cell receptor (beta chain) was carried out in a study of shared T cell receptors in the human thymus. Repertoires were generated with immunoSEQ multiplex PCR, while TCRdb's copy carries only in-frame clones and drops some. Of around 340,000 clones detected, around 93% appear once; the ten largest clones hold approximately 0.02%. The CDR3 loop spans 15 amino acids. With V trimmed by 0 bases and J by 8 bases, 9 bases remained unmatched. The germline V gene encodes CDR1 MNHNS and CDR2 SASEGT. The rearrangement links TRBV6-1 to TRBJ2-5; the match to TRBD1 covers 7 bases. This clonotype originated in a human donor. Sequenced: thymocytes. CDR3 region: CASSEASDRVKTQYF. CDR3 nucleotide sequence: TGTGCCAGCAGTGAAGCATCTGACAGGGTGAAAACCCAGTACTTC.